This T cell receptor (beta chain) was recovered during a study of CD8+ T cells in alopecia areata. The study, taken as a whole, reports: Scalp samples also contribute reads from the resident alphabeta T cells found in normal skin. On tofacitinib, scalp clonality and expanded CD8+ clones among top 100 fell significantly.

This clone was counted a single time. What it binds is unknown. Treatment meaning: oral pan-JAK inhibitor, 5-10 mg twice daily. It was from alopecia areata patients that lesional scalp punch biopsies and peripheral blood were collected. Isolated RNA was reverse transcribed into cDNA used as the sequencing template. Sequencing used immunoSEQ multiplex PCR; TCRdb keeps in-frame clones, though not all of them. Among under 200,000 clones listed, roughly 60% were seen once. The TCR sequence derives from a human donor with alopecia areata. This sample comprised CD4+ T cells sorted from blood, obtained at week 24, from a patient treated with tofacitinib.

The CDR3, as DNA: TGTGCCAGCAGCTCGAGGGGTCCAGAGACCCAGTACTTC. Residues: CASSSRGPETQYF. The rearrangement uses TRBV27 and TRBJ2-5; either TRBD1 or TRBD2 may supply D (5 bases each). This CDR3 contains 13 residues. CDR1 MNHEY and CDR2 SMNVEV come from the germline V gene (reference sequence). Trimming took 6 bases from V and 4 from J, leaving 12 bases between them.